The entry below gives a single T cell receptor (beta chain) sequence along with its context. Its antigen is not identified. cDNA molecules carried unique molecular identifiers, and template switching added a universal primer site. TCRdb processed the 5' RACE reads anew with MiXCR; each CDR3 protein has one entry. The sample includes hundreds of thousands of distinct CDR3 sequences, approximately 13% seen only once; the top ten take 1.5% to 2%. This specimen comes from a study of identical twins. General observations from the study: High-abundance cord blood beta clonotypes had fewer insertions; memory repertoires showed none. In zero-insertion analyses, partial confounding could arise from invariant MAIT and iNKT cells. Weaker excess twin sharing was seen among beta out-of-frame sequences.

This same sample was also taken into another study, of yellow fever vaccine responses in identical twins.

This receptor was identified in a woman younger than 35 in good health. Sequenced sample: PBMCs.

In nucleotides, the CDR3 is TGTGCCAGCAGCCTTAGGCCCGAGGAGGCTTTCTTT. Translating it yields CASSLRPEEAFF. The chain recombines TRBV5-5 with TRBJ1-1; D is unclear. The CDR3 is 12 residues long. Trimming removed 4 bases at V and 11 bases at J, with 15 bases between. Germline V lookup: CDR1 SGHKS, CDR2 YYEKEE (reference sequence). Full variable domain (rest looked up from reference TRBV5-5 and TRBJ1-1): DAGVTQSPTHLIKTRGQQVTLRCSPISGHKSVSWYQQVLGQGPQFIFQYYEKEERGRGNFPDRFSARQFPNYSSELNVNALLLGDSALYLCASSLRPEEAFFGQGTRLTVV.